Listed below are T cell receptor beta chains from one sample, sequenced in a study of somatic mutations in cytotoxic T cells in rheumatoid arthritis. Libraries were prepared by immunoSEQ multiplex PCR; TCRdb keeps only in-frame clonotypes and omits some of them. The sample contains about 4,300 clones, roughly 75% of which appear only once. Sequencing was carried out using CD8+ T cells sorted from blood. The origin of the receptors is a woman aged 55-69 years with rheumatoid arthritis. The CDR3 runs from the conserved cysteine through the conserved F or W. The D gene is left open where the match is weak. The size entry is marked missing in some rows and otherwise reads once, few, many or a size class.

d_call	clone_size	v_call	j_call	cdr3_nt	cdr3_aa
TRBD1	-	TRBV7-8	TRBJ1-4	TGTGCCAGCAGCCCCACCAGGACAGGGAGCGAAAAACTGTTTTTT	CASSPTRTGSEKLFF
TRBD1	-	TRBV12-5	TRBJ1-1	TGTGCTAGTGGTTTGAACCGGGACAGGAACACTGAAGCTTTCTTT	CASGLNRDRNTEAFF
TRBD2	once	TRBV6-5	TRBJ2-3	TGTGCCAGCAGTTACGCGGGGGGCACAGATACGCAGTATTTT	CASSYAGGTDTQYF
-	-	TRBV10-3	TRBJ2-3	TGTGCCATCAGTGCAGAGGATAGCACAGATACGCAGTATTTT	CAISAEDSTDTQYF
TRBD1	few	TRBV5-6	TRBJ1-2	TGTGCCAGCACGTCAGGGGGCGCAGTAGGGTATGGCTACACCTTC	CASTSGGAVGYGYTF
-	-	TRBV15	TRBJ2-2	TGTGCCACCAGCTATTCGGCGGACACCGGGGAGCTGTTTTTT	CATSYSADTGELFF
TRBD2	-	TRBV7-6	TRBJ2-3	TGTGCCAGCAGCTCACTAGCGGGGGGACGGGTGACAGATACGCAGTATTTT	CASSSLAGGRVTDTQYF
-	-	TRBV19	TRBJ1-5	TGTGCCAGTACCTCATCGGGAAATCAGCCCCAGCATTTT	CASTSSGNQPQHF
-	-	TRBV4-1	TRBJ2-1	TGCGCCAGCAGTCACGCGTCATCCAATGAGCAGTTCTTC	CASSHASSNEQFF
-	-	TRBV19	TRBJ1-1	TGTGCCAGTAGGGACGGGAGTGGGGTCACTGAAGCTTTCTTT	CASRDGSGVTEAFF
-	-	TRBV27	TRBJ2-3	TGTGCCAGCAGTGAATACAGGGAGACAGATACGCAGTATTTT	CASSEYRETDTQYF
-	-	TRBV28	TRBJ2-7	TGTGCCAGCAGTCTTACCTACGAGCAGTACTTC	CASSLTYEQYF
-	-	TRBV7-9	TRBJ2-7	TGTGCCAGCAGCGCAGGGCCCAACTACGAGCAGTACTTC	CASSAGPNYEQYF
-	-	TRBV9	TRBJ1-4	TGTGCCAGCAGCCTGGCGGGGCCTAATGAAAAACTGTTTTTT	CASSLAGPNEKLFF
-	-	TRBV4-1	TRBJ2-3	TGCGCCAGCAGCCAAGATCTGAGGCCAGATACGCAGTATTTT	CASSQDLRPDTQYF
TRBD2	once	TRBV29-1	TRBJ2-1	TGCAGCGAGGCTAGCGGGGAAGACAATGAGCAGTTCTTC	CSEASGEDNEQFF
TRBD2	-	TRBV6-4	TRBJ2-2	TGTGCCAGCAGTGAGACTAGCGGGGGGGCCGGTGTCCGGGAGCTGTTTTTT	CASSETSGGAGVRELFF
-	-	TRBV5-1	TRBJ2-1	TGCGCCAGCAGCTTCAGGCAACCCTCCTACAATGAGCAGTTCTTC	CASSFRQPSYNEQFF
-	once	TRBV28	TRBJ1-1	TGTGCCAGCAGTCCTCTCGTCGGAGGTCCAGAGAACACTGAAGCTTTCTTT	CASSPLVGGPENTEAFF
-	once	TRBV7-9	TRBJ1-4	TGTGCCAGCAGCTTTTGGCAGATTAATGAAAAACTGTTTTTT	CASSFWQINEKLFF
TRBD1	-	TRBV6-1	TRBJ2-3	TGTGCCAGCCGTCCACCGACAGGGCTACTAGATACGCAGTATTTT	CASRPPTGLLDTQYF
-	-	TRBV6-1	TRBJ1-1	TGTGCCAGCCTGGGGGGGCGGACCTTTGAAGCTTTCTTT	CASLGGRTFEAFF
-	-	TRBV1	TRBJ1-2	TGCACCAGCGGACAGGGGGCCCCCTATGGCTACACCTTC	CTSGQGAPYGYTF
-	-	TRBV19	TRBJ2-3	TGTGCCAGTAGTACAGAGGGGGGGGGCACAGATACGCAGTATTTT	CASSTEGGGTDTQYF
-	once	TRBV30	TRBJ2-1	TGTGCCTGGAGCCTAGATTACAATGAGCAGTTCTTC	CAWSLDYNEQFF
-	-	TRBV14	TRBJ1-6	TGTGCCAGCAGCCCCGACGGCAGCGAGCTTAATTCACCCCTCCACTTT	CASSPDGSELNSPLHF
-	-	TRBV10-3	TRBJ2-5	TGTGCCATCAGTGGGGGCGAGGTGAGACTAGAGGGAGAGACCCAGTACTTC	CAISGGEVRLEGETQYF
-	-	TRBV19	TRBJ1-5	TGTGCCAGTCTGACAGGCAATCAGCCCCAGCATTTT	CASLTGNQPQHF
TRBD1	-	TRBV6-5	TRBJ2-1	TGTGCCAGCAGTTACTCGACAGGGAGAGCATACAATGAGCAGTTCTTC	CASSYSTGRAYNEQFF
-	once	TRBV7-9	TRBJ2-7	TGTGCCAGCAGCCTCGACAGTGAGCAGTACTTC	CASSLDSEQYF
TRBD1	-	TRBV18	TRBJ1-3	TGTGCCAGCTCACCACGACAGGGGGTATGGATTAACTCTGGAAACACCATATATTTT	CASSPRQGVWINSGNTIYF
TRBD1	-	TRBV6-6	TRBJ1-5	TGTGCCAGCAGTGTCACTCAGGGGGCTCATCAGCCCCAGCATTTT	CASSVTQGAHQPQHF
-	-	TRBV19	TRBJ1-5	TGTGCCAGTACCTATCATGGGGGAGGGGATAGCAATCAGCCCCAGCATTTT	CASTYHGGGDSNQPQHF
-	-	TRBV2	TRBJ2-5	TGTGCCAGCAGTGACCGGGGTCTAGCTCGGGTGGAGACCCAGTACTTC	CASSDRGLARVETQYF
-	-	TRBV6-5	TRBJ2-1	TGTGCCAGCAGTTCCCGCGGGGGCCGACGCAATGAGCAGTTCTTC	CASSSRGGRRNEQFF
-	-	TRBV5-5	TRBJ2-2	TGTGCCAGCAGCTTGGCCCGCGGGGGCGCTTTAGGGGAGCTGTTTTTT	CASSLARGGALGELFF
TRBD1	few	TRBV11-3	TRBJ2-2	TGTGCCAGCAGCAACGAGCTGGGGACAGGGGACCGGGAGCTGTTTTTT	CASSNELGTGDRELFF
-	-	TRBV5-1	TRBJ1-5	TGCGCCAGCAGCTTGGTGCCAGATAGCAATCAGCCCCAGCATTTT	CASSLVPDSNQPQHF
TRBD2	-	TRBV27	TRBJ2-1	TGTGCCACCGGACTAGCGGGGGGCTCAGGGGAGCAGTTCTTC	CATGLAGGSGEQFF